One sample yielded the 26 T cell receptor beta chains listed below, sequenced in a study of OX40 agonist ivuxolimab in advanced cancers. Using immunoSEQ multiplex PCR, the repertoire was profiled, and TCRdb retains in-frame clones only, with some absent. The sample shows roughly 80,000 clones, about 80% of them seen only once. Source: CD4+ or CD8+ T cells sorted from blood, taken in a trial of the OX40 agonist ivuxolimab. These receptors were taken from an adult with an advanced solid tumor such as melanoma, head and neck, liver or kidney cancer.

The CDR3 bases are TGTGCCAGCAGTCCACTAAGTGTTTCCGGGGAGCTGTTTTTT. Its protein is CASSPLSVSGELFF. The chain couples TRBV6-5 to TRBJ2-2; D remains ambiguous. V shed 5 bases and J shed 6 bases, with 13 bases lying between them. Per germline, CDR1 MNHEY and CDR2 SVGAGI. This CDR3 contains 14 residues.

V usage is TRBV7-2 and J usage is TRBJ2-4, with D perhaps TRBD2 (5 bases). CDR1 and CDR2 (germline): SGHTA, FQGNSA. V lost 5 bases, J lost 8 bases, and 16 bases lay in between. The CDR3 spans 14 residues. The DNA for the CDR3 is TGTGCCAGCAGCCCTGGCGGGCCTACGGACATTCAGTACTTC. Translated, it gives CASSPGGPTDIQYF.

The genes are TRBV5-4 and TRBJ2-7; no reliable D call. Germline V CDR1 and CDR2: SGHNT, YYREEE (reference sequence). The CDR3 runs to 11 residues. With 3 bases removed from V and 7 bases from J, the gap between germline ends came to 8 bases. Written as DNA, the CDR3 is TGTGCCAGCAGCTCGGTCGGGGAGCAGTACTTC. It is translated as CASSSVGEQYF. The entire variable domain, with the rest obtained from reference TRBV5-4 and TRBJ2-7, is as follows: ETGVTQSPTHLIKTRGQQVTLRCSSQSGHNTVSWYQQALGQGPQFIFQYYREEENGRGNFPPRFSGLQFPNYSSELNVNALELDDSALYLCASSSVGEQYFGPGTRLTVT.

This chain joins TRBV4-1 and TRBJ1-3, with D perhaps TRBD1 (5 bases). There are 18 residues in the CDR3. V lost 1 base and J 0 bases, leaving 16 bases between the germline ends. From germline, CDR1 is MGHRA and CDR2 YSYEKL. The CDR3 here is CASSQVGYRKSSGNTIYF. The CDR3 coding sequence is TGCGCCAGCAGCCAAGTTGGCTACAGGAAAAGCTCTGGAAACACCATATATTTT.

The chain recombines TRBV28 with TRBJ1-2; TRBD1 matches at 9 bases. Unmatched junction bases numbered 10, after V lost 8 bases and J lost 6 bases. This CDR3 is 14 amino acids long. Germline assignment: CDR1 MDHEN and CDR2 SYDVKM. The CDR3 spells CASLLPDRGDGYTF. The DNA for the CDR3 is TGTGCCAGCCTTCTCCCGGACAGGGGAGATGGCTACACCTTC.

The chain couples TRBV6-1 to TRBJ2-7; D possibly matches TRBD1 or TRBD2 (5 bases each). The germline V and J ends were trimmed by 9 bases and 0 bases, with 18 bases remaining between them. CDR1 and CDR2 from the germline V gene are MNHNS and SASEGT. The CDR3 is 15 residues long. Here the CDR3 DNA reads TGTGCCAGTAGCTACGGGGCGGCTAGCTCCTACGAGCAGTACTTC. Amino acid sequence: CASSYGAASSYEQYF.

This clone has more than one count but fewer than ten. The chain combines TRBV2 with TRBJ1-6, with TRBD1 matching over 11 bases. The CDR3 loop spans 16 amino acids. Trimming removed 5 bases from V and 5 bases from J; junction bases left unmatched: 5. The germline gives CDR1 SNHLY, CDR2 FYNNEI. The CDR3 sequence: CASSLDRGRNNSPLHF. CDR3 coding DNA: TGTGCCAGCAGTCTGGACAGGGGGCGGAATAATTCACCCCTCCACTTT.

The chain has TRBV27 and TRBJ1-6; a weak D match, TRBD1 (5 bases). The CDR3 spans 15 residues. Germline-derived CDR1 and CDR2 are MNHEY and SMNVEV (reference sequence). V lost 6 bases, J lost 8 bases, and 17 bases lay in between. In DNA form, the CDR3 reads TGTGCCAGCAGACCCAGGGTTGGGGGGGATTCACCCCTCCACTTT. As protein: CASRPRVGGDSPLHF.

The chain uses TRBV27 and TRBJ2-1; TRBD2 matches at 8 bases. The CDR3 is 15 amino acids. V shed 3 bases and J 6 bases; nucleotides not matched to a gene: 7. Germline V gene sequence: CDR1 MNHEY, CDR2 SMNVEV (reference sequence). Here the CDR3 DNA reads TGTGCCAGCAGTTTGGTCGCGGGGGGCCCCAATGAGCAGTTCTTC. Translation: CASSLVAGGPNEQFF.

The count of this clone is one. The V call is TRBV27, the J call TRBJ2-5; no firm D call. Deletions cut 8 bases from V and 5 bases from J, with 18 bases between. From germline, CDR1 is MNHEY and CDR2 SMNVEV (reference sequence). The CDR3 contains 14 residues. CDR3: CASSLGPLGETQYF. The CDR3 nucleotides read TGTGCCAGCTCCTTGGGTCCCCTAGGGGAGACCCAGTACTTC.

The chain combines TRBV15 with TRBJ2-1, with 7 bases matching TRBD2. The germline gives CDR1 LNHNV, CDR2 YYDKDF (reference sequence). The CDR3 sequence is 15 residues long. V shed 0 bases and J 4 bases; nucleotides not matched to a gene: 3. The CDR3 sequence is CATSRDGGEYNEQFF. DNA of the CDR3: TGTGCCACCAGCAGAGATGGGGGGGAATACAATGAGCAGTTCTTC.

CDR3 coding DNA: TGTGCCAGCAGGTTACAGGGTATTGAGGCTAACTATGGCTACACCTTC. Translating it yields CASRLQGIEANYGYTF. The chain joins TRBV27 to TRBJ1-2; maybe TRBD1 (6 bases). Trimming shortened V by 6 bases and J by 0 bases, and 17 bases separated the two germline ends. There are 16 residues in the CDR3. Per germline, CDR1 MNHEY and CDR2 SMNVEV (reference sequence).

The chain carries TRBV18 and TRBJ1-2; D remains ambiguous. CDR3 size: 15 residues. Trimming took 0 bases from V and 3 from J, leaving 11 bases between them. Germline CDR1 and CDR2: KGHSH and LQKENI. CDR3 sequence: CASSPPGVGDYGYTF. The DNA for the CDR3 is TGTGCCAGCTCACCACCGGGAGTGGGAGACTATGGCTACACCTTC.

The chain carries TRBV10-3 and TRBJ1-1, with D tentatively TRBD1 (6 bases). V was trimmed by 5 bases and J by 4 bases, leaving 8 bases between them. CDR3 length: 12 amino acids. The germline V gene encodes CDR1 ENHRY and CDR2 SYGVKD. DNA of the CDR3: TGTGCCATCAGTCCGGGGGCCACTGAAGCTTTCTTT. Protein sequence: CAISPGATEAFF.

This clone was seen more than once but under ten times. In nucleotides, the CDR3 is TGCAGCGCCGAAGGGCAGTACTATGGCTACACCTTC. This translates into CSAEGQYYGYTF. The rearrangement joins TRBV29-1 to TRBJ1-2; D not certain. Trimming shortened V by 7 bases and J by 3 bases, and 12 bases separated the two germline ends. Germline lookup yields CDR1 SQVTM and CDR2 ANQGSEA. The CDR3 has 12 residues.

The chain couples TRBV29-1 to TRBJ1-2, with 7 positions matching TRBD1. The CDR3 has 15 amino acids. V was clipped by 8 bases and J by 3 bases; unmatched bases: 15. CDR1 and CDR2 from the germline V gene are SQVTM and ANQGSEA. The CDR3 loop reads CSLSGGPGGDYGYTF. CDR3 nucleotide sequence: TGCAGCCTATCGGGAGGACCAGGGGGGGACTATGGCTACACCTTC.

The chain recombines TRBV27 with TRBJ2-6; maybe TRBD1 (5 bases). Germline values: CDR1 MNHEY, CDR2 SMNVEV (reference sequence). CDR3 length: 16 amino acids. Trimming cost V 7 bases and J 0 bases, with 13 bases left between them. CDR3 in amino acids: CASTLTVPSGANVLTF. The CDR3 bases are TGTGCCAGCACCCTGACAGTCCCCTCTGGGGCCAACGTCCTGACTTTC.

This clone was recorded only once. The same CDR3 can be traced to other DNA sequences in this sample. The chain is built from TRBV7-9 and TRBJ1-5, with 7 bases lining up with TRBD1. Germline CDR1 is SEHNR and CDR2 is FQNEAQ (reference sequence). The CDR3 sequence is 12 residues long. V was clipped by 5 bases and J by 6 bases; unmatched bases: 1. The CDR3 DNA sequence: TGTGCCAGCAGCAGACAGGGTCAGCCCCAGCATTTT. Protein product: CASSRQGQPQHF.

The chain couples TRBV30 to TRBJ1-3; D is uncertain. This CDR3 region has 11 residues. Germline values: CDR1 GTSNPN, CDR2 SVGIG (reference sequence). V shed 2 bases and J shed 6 bases, with 5 bases lying between them. CDR3 sequence reads: CAWSHENTIYF. CDR3 DNA: TGTGCCTGGAGTCACGAAAACACCATATATTTT.

This clone has just one count. The CDR3 region is CASSSDTPGVGYTF. The CDR3 DNA follows: TGTGCCAGCAGCTCGGACACCCCGGGAGTTGGCTACACCTTC. The chain links TRBV7-9 to TRBJ1-2, with D perhaps matching TRBD1 (5 bases). The ends were cut back, 4 bases at V and 7 bases at J, with 16 bases in the middle. This CDR3 spans 14 amino acids. Germline CDR1 and CDR2: SEHNR and FQNEAQ (reference sequence).

The CDR3 coding sequence is TGTGCCAGCAGCGTAGCTTCCGGACAGGGGGTCGATGGCTACACCTTC. Amino acid sequence: CASSVASGQGVDGYTF. The chain links TRBV9 to TRBJ1-2; 10 nucleotides line up with TRBD1. After removal of 0 bases from V and 6 bases from J, the junction contained 8 bases not matched to a gene. Germline assignment: CDR1 SGDLS and CDR2 YYNGEE. CDR3 length: 16 amino acids.

In this sample, this clone turned up a few times. The chain employs TRBV7-2 and TRBJ2-6; D remains unclear. The CDR3 is 15 amino acids. Trimming took off 1 base at V and 3 bases at J, with 7 bases between the two ends. Per germline, CDR1 SGHTA and CDR2 FQGNSA. CDR3 coding DNA: TGTGCCAGCAGCTTAGTTGGGGATGGGGCCAACGTCCTGACTTTC. Translation gives CASSLVGDGANVLTF. Supplemented by reference TRBV7-2 and TRBJ2-6, the full variable domain reads GAGVSQSPSNKVTEKGKDVELRCDPISGHTALYWYRQSLGQGLEFLIYFQGNSAPDKSGLPSDRFSAERTGGSVSTLTIQRTQQEDSAVYLCASSLVGDGANVLTFGAGSRLTVL.

The genes are TRBV14 and TRBJ1-1; D is ambiguous. Germline V gene data show CDR1 as SGHDN and CDR2 as FVKESK. There are 12 residues in the CDR3. Trimming shortened V by 3 bases and J by 11 bases, and 13 bases separated the two germline ends. CDR3 loop: CASSHPGWAAFF. In DNA, the CDR3 is TGTGCCAGCAGCCACCCCGGGTGGGCTGCTTTCTTT.

The J gene is TRBJ2-7, the V gene TRBV11-2, with TRBD1 matching over 7 bases. Germline-derived CDR1 and CDR2 are SGHAT and FQNNGV. This CDR3 has 13 amino acids. After removal of 5 bases from V and 6 bases from J, the junction contained 7 bases not matched to a gene. DNA for the CDR3: TGTGCCAGCAGCACCCGACAGGGAACCGAGCAGTACTTC. Protein: CASSTRQGTEQYF.

The chain combines TRBV7-9 with TRBJ1-5; no definite D call. The V and J ends lost 5 bases and 9 bases respectively, with 17 bases between them. The germline V gene has CDR1 SEHNR and CDR2 FQNEAQ (reference sequence). CDR3 length: 14 amino acids. CDR3 coding DNA: TGTGCCAGCAGCAGAGACCCACGAGGAGGGCCCCAGCATTTT. Translated, it gives CASSRDPRGGPQHF.

The J gene is TRBJ2-5, the V gene TRBV19, with D perhaps matching TRBD1 or TRBD2 (6 bases each). The germline V gene encodes CDR1 LNHDA and CDR2 SQIVND (reference sequence). The CDR3 loop spans 15 amino acids. Trimming removed 1 base at V and 5 bases at J, with 14 bases between. CDR3 amino acids: CASSIASVGGETQYF. CDR3 coding DNA: TGTGCCAGTAGTATAGCCAGCGTAGGGGGGGAGACCCAGTACTTC.